The rows below give T cell receptor beta chains drawn from one sample of a study of cytomegalovirus exposure and HLA in healthy donors. The repertoire was sequenced with immunoSEQ multiplex PCR; TCRdb's copy has only in-frame clones and lacks some. The sample has 150,000 to 200,000 clones, 79% seen once. Input material: PBMCs. The source of these receptors is a girl between 5 and 17 years old in good health and CMV-seropositive. The CDR3 runs from the conserved cysteine through the conserved F or W. The D gene is left open where the match is weak. Part of the rows lack a size; the others show once, few, many or a class for expanded clones.

cdr3_length	v_call	clone_size	j_call	d_call	cdr3_aa	cdr3_nt
13	TRBV2	-	TRBJ1-2	TRBD1	CASSGTGYDGYTF	TGTGCCAGCAGTGGGACAGGGTACGATGGCTACACCTTC
14	TRBV6-6	-	TRBJ2-7	-	CASSYRQSSYEQYF	TGTGCCAGCAGTTACCGACAGAGCTCCTACGAGCAGTACTTC
13	TRBV4-3	-	TRBJ2-7	-	CASSSQIYTEQYF	TGCGCCAGCAGCTCCCAAATATACACAGAGCAGTACTTC
13	TRBV6-4	-	TRBJ1-6	-	CASSDGFNSPLHF	TGTGCCAGCAGTGACGGCTTCAATTCACCCCTCCACTTT
15	TRBV6-5	-	TRBJ2-5	TRBD2	CASSSPGLGEETQYF	TGTGCCAGCAGTTCGCCGGGACTAGGCGAAGAGACCCAGTACTTC
13	TRBV10-3	-	TRBJ2-1	-	CAISGTADNEQFF	TGTGCCATCAGTGGGACAGCCGACAATGAGCAGTTCTTC
14	TRBV2	few	TRBJ1-2	-	CASSEMGQAVGYTF	TGTGCCAGCAGTGAAATGGGGCAGGCCGTCGGCTACACCTTC
12	TRBV11-2	-	TRBJ1-2	-	CASSLAGGGYTF	TGTGCCAGCAGCCTTGCGGGGGGAGGCTACACCTTC
17	TRBV5-5	-	TRBJ1-5	-	CASSFGLGSKWKQPQHF	TGTGCCAGCAGCTTTGGTTTGGGGAGTAAATGGAAACAGCCCCAGCATTTT
13	TRBV5-4	-	TRBJ1-5	-	CASSYDRNQPQHF	TGTGCCAGCAGCTATGACAGGAATCAGCCCCAGCATTTT
14	TRBV29-1	-	TRBJ1-5	-	CSVDSGIGGQPQHF	TGCAGCGTTGATTCAGGGATTGGTGGTCAGCCCCAGCATTTT
13	TRBV10-3	-	TRBJ1-5	-	CAISAGGYQPQHF	TGTGCCATCAGTGCGGGAGGTTATCAGCCCCAGCATTTT
13	TRBV29-1	-	TRBJ1-2	-	CSVEEGAEDGYTF	TGCAGCGTTGAAGAGGGGGCTGAGGATGGCTACACCTTC
18	TRBV23-1	-	TRBJ2-6	TRBD1	CARVDRDRGFLGANVLTF	TGCGCCAGGGTGGACCGGGACAGGGGATTTCTCGGGGCCAACGTCCTGACTTTC
16	TRBV5-8	few	TRBJ2-7	TRBD2	CASSQAGGASSYEQYF	TGTGCCAGCAGCCAGGCCGGGGGGGCGAGCTCCTACGAGCAGTACTTC
15	TRBV4-3	-	TRBJ2-7	-	CASSLAGEGGLEQYF	TGCGCCAGCAGCCTGGCCGGGGAGGGGGGGCTCGAGCAGTACTTC
14	TRBV15	-	TRBJ2-3	TRBD2	CGRKGRGGKYTQYF	TGTGGGAGGAAGGGGCGGGGGGGCAAGTATACGCAGTATTTT